A selection of T cell receptor beta chains follows, all from one sample in a study of OX40 agonist ivuxolimab in advanced cancers. TCRdb's copy holds only in-frame clones and misses some; the assay was immunoSEQ multiplex PCR. The sample shows roughly 58,000 clones, around 77% of them seen only once. Specimen: CD4+ or CD8+ T cells sorted from blood, collected in a trial of the OX40 agonist ivuxolimab. These receptors came from an adult with an advanced solid tumor such as melanoma, head and neck, liver or kidney cancer. The CDR3 runs from the conserved cysteine through the conserved F or W. D genes are given only for firm matches. Some rows have no size entry. The others give once, few or many, or a class for an expanded clone.

size | J | D | V | DNA | CDR3
NA | TRBJ2-3 | TRBD2 | TRBV5-1 | TGCGCCAGCAGCTTGGCGATAGCGGGAGGGGGAGATACGCAGTATTTT | CASSLAIAGGGDTQYF
few | TRBJ2-1 | NA | TRBV16 | TGTGCCAGCAGCCAACAAGCGGGCCCCTTCAATGAGCAGTTCTTC | CASSQQAGPFNEQFF
NA | TRBJ1-5 | TRBD1 | TRBV19 | TGTGCCAGTAGTACCCAGGGGGCGAGTCAGCCCCAGCATTTT | CASSTQGASQPQHF
NA | TRBJ1-3 | TRBD1 | TRBV10-3 | TGTGCCATCAGTGAACACAGGGGAATAGGAAACACCATATATTTT | CAISEHRGIGNTIYF
NA | TRBJ2-7 | NA | TRBV28 | TGTGCCAGCAGTTTGCCCGGGATGGGGTCCTACGAGCAGTACTTC | CASSLPGMGSYEQYF
NA | TRBJ1-5 | NA | TRBV9 | TGTGCCAGCAGCACGAGGGGGAACTATAGCAATCAGCCCCAGCATTTT | CASSTRGNYSNQPQHF
NA | TRBJ2-7 | NA | TRBV15 | TGTGCCACCAGCAGTTACCAGAAACCCTACGAGCAGTACTTC | CATSSYQKPYEQYF
NA | TRBJ2-7 | NA | TRBV5-4 | TGTGCCAGCAGCTTGGTTGGGAGCCACGAGCAGTACTTC | CASSLVGSHEQYF
NA | TRBJ1-1 | NA | TRBV7-9 | TGTGCCAGCAGCTTAGGAGGCAGCGTGGGAACTGAAGCTTTCTTT | CASSLGGSVGTEAFF
NA | TRBJ1-3 | NA | TRBV27 | TGTGCCAGCAGTCCTACAAAGACAGGCCGGGCCATATATTTT | CASSPTKTGRAIYF
few | TRBJ1-1 | NA | TRBV4-3 | TGCGCCAGCAGCCAAGAGCCTCGCGAGGGGACTGAAGCTTTCTTT | CASSQEPREGTEAFF
NA | TRBJ1-1 | NA | TRBV5-6 | TGTGCCAGCAGCTTGGGTTTCGTGAACACTGAAGCTTTCTTT | CASSLGFVNTEAFF
NA | TRBJ2-7 | NA | TRBV11-2 | TGTGCCAGCAGCTTAAACCCAACCCGGGACACATACGAGCAGTACTTC | CASSLNPTRDTYEQYF
once | TRBJ2-3 | NA | TRBV7-9 | TGTGCCAGCAGCTCTTCGGGTAACCCGCCTTATACGCAGTATTTT | CASSSSGNPPYTQYF
NA | TRBJ2-3 | NA | TRBV4-2 | TGTGCCAGCAGCCAAGAGTACCTTGATACGCAGTATTTT | CASSQEYLDTQYF
NA | TRBJ1-5 | TRBD1 | TRBV11-2 | TGTGCCAGCAGCCCTTCCCTCCGGGACAGGGGCAATCAGCCCCAGCATTTT | CASSPSLRDRGNQPQHF
NA | TRBJ1-2 | NA | TRBV28 | TGTGCCAGCAGTTTATGGAAGGCAGGACTACTTGCTAACTATGGCTACACCTTC | CASSLWKAGLLANYGYTF
NA | TRBJ1-1 | NA | TRBV6-5 | TGTGCCAGCAGAGGAACGTGGAACACTGAAGCTTTCTTT | CASRGTWNTEAFF
NA | TRBJ2-7 | NA | TRBV5-1 | TGCGCCAGCAGCGCCGGGACGGACCCCGCAACCTACGAGCAGTACTTC | CASSAGTDPATYEQYF
NA | TRBJ1-5 | NA | TRBV19 | TGTGCCAGTACTTGGGGAAGCAATCAGCCCCAGCATTTT | CASTWGSNQPQHF
NA | TRBJ1-2 | NA | TRBV6-6 | TGTGCCAGCAGCTCATTAACAGGGAAAAGAGGCTACACCTTC | CASSSLTGKRGYTF
NA | TRBJ1-2 | TRBD1 | TRBV6-1 | TGTGCCAGCAGTAGGGGGGGGACAGGGGCCCCTGGCTACACCTTC | CASSRGGTGAPGYTF
NA | TRBJ2-1 | TRBD2 | TRBV5-1 | TGCGCCAGCAGCCCGGCGGCTAGCGGGCCCTACAATGAGCAGTTCTTC | CASSPAASGPYNEQFF
NA | TRBJ2-5 | NA | TRBV28 | TGTGCCAGCAGTTTCCGTAGGGGGGGTTTAGAGACCCAGTACTTC | CASSFRRGGLETQYF
NA | TRBJ1-1 | TRBD1 | TRBV6-6 | TGTGCCAGCAAGGGGGACAGATCCCGGAACACTGAAGCTTTCTTT | CASKGDRSRNTEAFF
NA | TRBJ1-1 | NA | TRBV7-2 | TGTGCCAGCAGCTCCGGGGAGAACACTGAAGCTTTCTTT | CASSSGENTEAFF
NA | TRBJ1-5 | NA | TRBV7-2 | TGTGCCAGCAGCCCCCGGGGCTATAGCAATCAGCCCCAGCATTTT | CASSPRGYSNQPQHF
NA | TRBJ2-2 | NA | TRBV5-1 | TGCGCCAGCAGCCTTGGGACATCTTTGAACACCGGGGAGCTGTTTTTT | CASSLGTSLNTGELFF